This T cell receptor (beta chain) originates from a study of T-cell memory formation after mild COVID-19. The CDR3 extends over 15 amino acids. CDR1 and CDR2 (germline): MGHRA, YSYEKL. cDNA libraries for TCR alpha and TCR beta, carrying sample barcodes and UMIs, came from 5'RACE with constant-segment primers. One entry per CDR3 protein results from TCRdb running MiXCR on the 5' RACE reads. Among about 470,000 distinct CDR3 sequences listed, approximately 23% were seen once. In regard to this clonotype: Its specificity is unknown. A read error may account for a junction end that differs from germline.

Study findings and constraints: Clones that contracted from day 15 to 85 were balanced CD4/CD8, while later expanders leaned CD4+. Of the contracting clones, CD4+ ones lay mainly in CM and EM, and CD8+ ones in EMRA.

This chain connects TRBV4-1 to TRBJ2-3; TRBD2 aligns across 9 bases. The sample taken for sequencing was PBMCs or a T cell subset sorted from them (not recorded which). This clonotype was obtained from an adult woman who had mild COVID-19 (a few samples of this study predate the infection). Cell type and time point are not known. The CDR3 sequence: CARSQAGGGANTQYF. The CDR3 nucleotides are TGCGCCAGAAGCCAAGCGGGCGGGGGGGCAAATACGCAGTATTTT.